Listed here is a single T cell receptor beta chain. Residents of about two dozen US areas, aged roughly 18 to 89 years, made up the participants. Membership in each cohort depended on participant-reported clinical history. The sample comes from a study of blood T cell repertoires in COVID-19. Study information: Sites in the United States, Italy and Spain provided acute and convalescent COVID-19 samples.

CDR1 is LNHDA, CDR2 SQIVND, per germline (reference sequence). The CDR3 consists of 14 residues. Trimming cost V 1 base and J 6 bases, with 12 bases left between them. Sequenced by immunoSEQ multiplex PCR; TCRdb stores in-frame clones only, minus some. The repertoire holds about 400,000 clones, with approximately 89% as singletons. The sequence was collected from a woman in her 30s who had recovered from COVID-19. The chain joins TRBV19 to TRBJ2-5, with a possible D match to TRBD2 (6 bases). What was sequenced was PBMCs or T cells enriched from blood (not recorded which). The CDR3 loop is CASSIAGGAKTQYF. For the CDR3, the DNA is TGTGCCAGTAGTATAGCCGGAGGGGCGAAGACCCAGTACTTC.